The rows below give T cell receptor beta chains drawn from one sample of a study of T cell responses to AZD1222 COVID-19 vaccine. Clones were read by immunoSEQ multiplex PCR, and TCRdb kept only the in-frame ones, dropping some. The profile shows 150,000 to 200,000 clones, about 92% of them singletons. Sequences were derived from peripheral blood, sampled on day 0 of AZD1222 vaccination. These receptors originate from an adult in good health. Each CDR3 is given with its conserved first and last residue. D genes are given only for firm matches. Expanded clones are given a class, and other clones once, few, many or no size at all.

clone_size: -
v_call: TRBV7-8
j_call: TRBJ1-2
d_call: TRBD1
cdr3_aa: CASSPTTRTGGVSSYGYTF
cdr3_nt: TGTGCCAGCAGCCCTACTACCCGGACAGGGGGAGTCTCCTCCTATGGCTACACCTTC

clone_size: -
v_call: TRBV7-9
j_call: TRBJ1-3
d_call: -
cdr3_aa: CASSLSKAAARGNTIYF
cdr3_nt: TGTGCCAGCAGCTTAAGTAAGGCGGCAGCTCGGGGAAACACCATATATTTT

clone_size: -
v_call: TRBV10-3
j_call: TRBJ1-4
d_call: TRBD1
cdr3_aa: CATLPGTGDEKLFF
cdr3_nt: TGTGCCACCCTTCCCGGGACAGGGGATGAAAAACTGTTTTTT

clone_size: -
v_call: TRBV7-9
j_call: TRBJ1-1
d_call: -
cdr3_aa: CASSQMTGENTEAFF
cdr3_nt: TGTGCCAGCAGCCAAATGACAGGTGAGAACACTGAAGCTTTCTTT

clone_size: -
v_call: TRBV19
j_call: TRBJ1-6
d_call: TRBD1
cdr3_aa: CASSFRQGSNSPLHF
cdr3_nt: TGTGCCAGTAGTTTCCGACAGGGTAGTAATTCACCCCTCCACTTT

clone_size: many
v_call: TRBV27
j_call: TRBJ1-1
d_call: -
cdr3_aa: CASSERTKNTEAFF
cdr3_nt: TGTGCCAGCAGTGAGCGCACGAAGAACACTGAAGCTTTCTTT

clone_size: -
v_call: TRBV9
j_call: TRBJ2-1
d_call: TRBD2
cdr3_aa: CASSLPGGGHNEQFF
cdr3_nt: TGTGCCAGCAGCCTACCCGGGGGGGGGCACAATGAGCAGTTCTTC

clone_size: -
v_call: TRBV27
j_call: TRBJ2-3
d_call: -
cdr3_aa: CASRSVDGKADTQYF
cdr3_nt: TGTGCCAGCAGATCCGTAGATGGGAAAGCAGATACGCAGTATTTT

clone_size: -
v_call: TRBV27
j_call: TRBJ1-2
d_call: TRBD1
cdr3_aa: CASSFSGGAGYTF
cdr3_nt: TGTGCCAGCAGTTTCTCAGGGGGCGCTGGCTACACCTTC

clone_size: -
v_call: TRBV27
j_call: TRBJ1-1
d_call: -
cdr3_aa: CASSRELKDTEAFF
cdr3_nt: TGTGCCAGCAGTCGGGAGCTCAAGGACACTGAAGCTTTCTTT

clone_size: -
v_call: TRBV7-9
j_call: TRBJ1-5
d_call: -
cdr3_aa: CASSPLLGVQPQHF
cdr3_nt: TGTGCCAGCAGCCCCCTTTTGGGGGTTCAGCCCCAGCATTTT

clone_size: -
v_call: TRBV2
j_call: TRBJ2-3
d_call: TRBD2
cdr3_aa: CASSVGTSGTDTQYF
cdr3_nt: TGTGCCAGCAGCGTCGGGACTAGCGGCACAGATACGCAGTATTTT

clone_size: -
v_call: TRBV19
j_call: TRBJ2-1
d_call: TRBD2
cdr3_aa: CASSTGLENEQFF
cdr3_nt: TGTGCCAGTAGTACGGGACTAGAAAATGAGCAGTTCTTC

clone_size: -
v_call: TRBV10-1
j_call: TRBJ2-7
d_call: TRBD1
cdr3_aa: CASSGDRGSAYEQYF
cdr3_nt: TGCGCCAGCAGCGGTGACAGGGGGTCAGCCTACGAGCAGTACTTC

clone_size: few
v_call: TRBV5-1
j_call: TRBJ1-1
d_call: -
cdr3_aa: CASSLMAANTEAFF
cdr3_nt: TGCGCCAGCAGCTTAATGGCAGCGAACACTGAAGCTTTCTTT

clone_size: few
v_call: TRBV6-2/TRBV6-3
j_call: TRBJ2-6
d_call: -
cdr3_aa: CASSRPDGAGANVLTF
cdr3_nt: TGTGCCAGCAGTCGTCCCGACGGCGCTGGGGCCAACGTCCTGACTTTC

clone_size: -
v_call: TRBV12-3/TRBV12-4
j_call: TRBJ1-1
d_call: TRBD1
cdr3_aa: CASTRGLWTEAFF
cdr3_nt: TGTGCCAGCACGAGGGGGCTATGGACTGAAGCTTTCTTT

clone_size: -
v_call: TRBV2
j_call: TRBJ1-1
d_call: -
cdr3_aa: CASSETAGTEAFF
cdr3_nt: TGTGCCAGCAGTGAAACAGCGGGAACTGAAGCTTTCTTT

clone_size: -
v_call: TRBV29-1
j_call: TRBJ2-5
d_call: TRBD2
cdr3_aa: CSVEGLAGRDQYF
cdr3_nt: TGCAGCGTTGAAGGGCTAGCGGGCCGGGACCAGTACTTC

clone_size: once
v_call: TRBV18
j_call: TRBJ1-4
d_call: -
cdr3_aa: CASSPGRATNEKLFF
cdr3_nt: TGTGCCAGCTCACCCGGGCGAGCAACTAATGAAAAACTGTTTTTT

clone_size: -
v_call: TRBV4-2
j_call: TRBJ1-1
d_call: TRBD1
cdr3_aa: CASRDREGGNEAFF
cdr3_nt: TGTGCCAGCAGAGACAGGGAGGGTGGAAATGAAGCTTTCTTT

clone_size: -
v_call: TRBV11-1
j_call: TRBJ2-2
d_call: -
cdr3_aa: CASSLGVAGELFF
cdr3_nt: TGTGCCAGCAGCTTAGGGGTGGCCGGGGAGCTGTTTTTT

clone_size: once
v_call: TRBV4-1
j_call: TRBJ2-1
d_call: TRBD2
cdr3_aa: CASSPLRGGLGEQFF
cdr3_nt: TGCGCCAGCAGCCCACTGCGCGGGGGGCTCGGAGAGCAGTTCTTC